This record concerns one T cell receptor beta chain sequence. Its antigen is undetermined. Sample-barcoded 5' priming and a J-beta primer mix drove a second PCR of about 7 to 11 cycles. TCRdb reprocessed the 5' RACE reads via MiXCR and lists one record per CDR3 protein. The repertoire has 780,000 or so distinct CDR3 sequences, about 56% of them found once; the top ten carry around 25%. Trimming took 0 bases from V and 6 from J, leaving 15 bases between them. The CDR3 runs 16 residues. In germline, CDR1 is LGHDT, CDR2 YNNKEL (reference sequence). This entry comes from a study of blood T cells in healthy people across ages. General study points: The fall in TCR beta diversity per million T cells was roughly linear with age. From one million sequenced T cells, diversity estimates were lower bounds. Diversity was higher, and naive CD4+ cells more numerous, in long-lived donors than in aged donors.

At least 6 million PBMCs were isolated per sample. Sequencing used blood. This TCR was recovered from a man between 35 and 55 years old in good health. This chain joins TRBV3-1 and TRBJ2-4; tentatively, D is TRBD1 (6 bases). CDR3 nucleotides: TGTGCCAGCAGCCAAGAGGGACGACAGGCCCCAAACATTCAGTACTTC. It yields the protein CASSQEGRQAPNIQYF.